This TCR beta chain was obtained from a study of T-cell reconstitution after alpha-beta-depleted transplantation in children. Unique molecular identifiers were used in preparing the TCRbeta library. TCRdb ran MiXCR on the PCR reads and lists one entry per CDR3 protein. The sample lists a few hundred thousand distinct CDR3 sequences; about 26% were seen once. Note on this clonotype: The antigen is unknown.

General study findings and limits: Approximately two months post-transplant, alpha-beta T cells reportedly originated from several hundred expanded graft clones. Counts and diversity of T cells one year after transplant came mostly from newly produced T cells.

The TCR was taken from a girl aged 2-10 years with Fanconi anemia, due to receive a stem cell transplant. Source: PBMCs, taken before TCRalphabeta/CD19-depleted stem cell transplant.

The CDR3: CASSFGLGSTDTQYF. The DNA for the CDR3 is TGTGCCAGCAGCTTTGGACTGGGGAGCACAGATACGCAGTATTTT. The rearrangement uses TRBV7-6 and TRBJ2-3, with TRBD2 as a possible D gene (5 bases). With 3 bases removed from V and 0 bases from J, the gap between germline ends came to 10 bases. The CDR3 spans 15 residues. Germline CDR1 and CDR2: SGHVS and FNYEAQ.